The TCR beta chain described here comes from a study of blood T cell repertoires in COVID-19. Assay: immunoSEQ multiplex PCR; the TCRdb copy retains only in-frame clones and omits some. The sample records approximately 65,000 clones, approximately 86% being singletons. Germline CDR1 and CDR2: SEHNR and FQNEAQ (reference sequence). V trimming: 10 bases; J trimming: 6 bases; junction bases outside the gene matches: 9. This CDR3 contains 13 residues. The source of this sequence is a man in his forties or fifties with acute or convalescent COVID-19. The chain combines TRBV7-9 with TRBJ2-7; 10 bases match TRBD2. Material for sequencing was peripheral blood. For the CDR3, the DNA is TGTGCCACCAAGCGGGAGGGCCGTTCCGAGCAGTACTTC. Its protein is CATKREGRSEQYF.